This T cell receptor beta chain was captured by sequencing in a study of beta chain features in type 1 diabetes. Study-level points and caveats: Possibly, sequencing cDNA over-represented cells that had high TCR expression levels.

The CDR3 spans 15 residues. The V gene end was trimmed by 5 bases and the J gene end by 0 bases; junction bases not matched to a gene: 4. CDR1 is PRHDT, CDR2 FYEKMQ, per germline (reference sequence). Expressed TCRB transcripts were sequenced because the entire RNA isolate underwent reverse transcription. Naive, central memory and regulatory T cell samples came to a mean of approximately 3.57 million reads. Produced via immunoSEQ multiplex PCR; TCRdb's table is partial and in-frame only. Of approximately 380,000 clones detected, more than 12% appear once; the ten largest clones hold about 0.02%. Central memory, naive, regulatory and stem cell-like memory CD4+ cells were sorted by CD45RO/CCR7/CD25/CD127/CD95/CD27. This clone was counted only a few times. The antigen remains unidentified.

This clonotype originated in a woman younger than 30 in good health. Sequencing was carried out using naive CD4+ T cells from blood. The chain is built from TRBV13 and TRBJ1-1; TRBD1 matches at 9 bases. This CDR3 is CASSVDRGVNTEAFF. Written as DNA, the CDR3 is TGTGCCAGCAGCGTGGACAGGGGTGTGAACACTGAAGCTTTCTTT. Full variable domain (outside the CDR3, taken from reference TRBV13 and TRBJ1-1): AAGVIQSPRHLIKEKRETATLKCYPIPRHDTVYWYQQGPGQDPQFLISFYEKMQSDKGSIPDRFSAQQFSDYHSELNMSSLELGDSALYFCASSVDRGVNTEAFFGQGTRLTVV.